One T cell receptor beta chain is described in this entry. What it recognizes is unknown. The data are from a study of T cell responses to AZD1222 COVID-19 vaccine. Study results and limitations: Mostly white British, mostly female donors; authors suggested clonal diversity may be underestimated. Regions 160-218 and 743-854 held dominance among vaccine-associated CD4 TCRs, which spanned spike. The study found Spike-specific TCR breadth and depth rose after two AZD1222 doses.

The CDR3 has 16 amino acids. Germline CDR1 and CDR2: SGHTA and FQGTGA. Losses at the gene ends were 1 base for V and 2 bases for J; bases not matched to a gene: 6. The assay was immunoSEQ multiplex PCR, and TCRdb's table has in-frame clones only and misses some. The sample includes about 54,000 clones, 87% of them seen just once. The sample was peripheral blood, taken on day 0 of AZD1222 vaccination. V usage is TRBV7-3 and J usage is TRBJ2-7; 9 bases align to TRBD1. This receptor was identified in an adult in good health. CDR3 sequence (DNA): TGTGCCAGCAGCTTAATGGGACAGGGATCCACCTACGAGCAGTACTTC. This gives the protein CASSLMGQGSTYEQYF.